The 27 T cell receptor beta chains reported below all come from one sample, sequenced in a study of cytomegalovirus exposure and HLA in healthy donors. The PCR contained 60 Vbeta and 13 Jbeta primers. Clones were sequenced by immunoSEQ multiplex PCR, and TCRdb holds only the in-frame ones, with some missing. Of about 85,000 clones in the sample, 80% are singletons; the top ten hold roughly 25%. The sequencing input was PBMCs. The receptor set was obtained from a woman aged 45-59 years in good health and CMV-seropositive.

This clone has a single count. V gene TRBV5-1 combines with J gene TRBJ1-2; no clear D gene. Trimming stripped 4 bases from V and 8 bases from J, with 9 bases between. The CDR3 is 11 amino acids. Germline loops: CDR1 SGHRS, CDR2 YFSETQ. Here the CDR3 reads CASSAGGGYTF. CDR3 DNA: TGCGCCAGCAGCGCGGGTGGGGGCTACACCTTC.

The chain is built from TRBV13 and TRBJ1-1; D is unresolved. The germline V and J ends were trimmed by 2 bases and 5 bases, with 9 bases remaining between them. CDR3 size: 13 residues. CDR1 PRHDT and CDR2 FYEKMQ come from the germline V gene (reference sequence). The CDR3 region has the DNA TGTGCCAGCAGCTTATACCGGGAGACTGAAGCTTTCTTT. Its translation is CASSLYRETEAFF.

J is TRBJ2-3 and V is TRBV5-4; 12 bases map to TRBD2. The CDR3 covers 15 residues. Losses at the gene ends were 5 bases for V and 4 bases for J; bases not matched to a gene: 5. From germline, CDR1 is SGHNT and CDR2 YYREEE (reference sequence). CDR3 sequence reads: CASRPSGGAADTQYF. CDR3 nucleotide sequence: TGTGCCAGCAGACCTAGCGGGGGGGCAGCAGATACGCAGTATTTT.

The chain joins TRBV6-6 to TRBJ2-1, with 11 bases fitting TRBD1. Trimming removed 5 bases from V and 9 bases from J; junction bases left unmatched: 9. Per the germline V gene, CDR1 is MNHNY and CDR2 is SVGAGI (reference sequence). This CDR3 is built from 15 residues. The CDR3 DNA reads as TGTGCCAGCAGTCGAGGACAGGGGGCGATTGGTGAGCAGTTCTTC. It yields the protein CASSRGQGAIGEQFF.

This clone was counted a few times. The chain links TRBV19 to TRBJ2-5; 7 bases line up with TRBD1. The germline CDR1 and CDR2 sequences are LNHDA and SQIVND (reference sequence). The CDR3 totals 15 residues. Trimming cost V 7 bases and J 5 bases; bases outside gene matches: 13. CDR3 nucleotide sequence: TGTGCCAGTACCAAAACTGACAGGGCAGGGGAGACCCAGTACTTC. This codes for CASTKTDRAGETQYF.

CDR3 DNA: TGTGCCAGCAGCAAGGGACTAGCGGGTACCGTTGGCACAGATACGCAGTATTTT. This sequence encodes CASSKGLAGTVGTDTQYF. The genes are TRBV9 and TRBJ2-3; 12 nucleotides agree with TRBD2. The CDR3 covers 18 residues. Germline V gene sequence: CDR1 SGDLS, CDR2 YYNGEE. Trimming took 4 bases from V and 1 from J; bases not matched to a gene: 10.

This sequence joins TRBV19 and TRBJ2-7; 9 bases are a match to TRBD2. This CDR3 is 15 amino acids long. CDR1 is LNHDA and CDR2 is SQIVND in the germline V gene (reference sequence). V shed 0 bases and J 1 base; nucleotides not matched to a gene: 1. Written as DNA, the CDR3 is TGTGCCAGTAGTATAGAACTAGCGGGTTCCTACGAGCAGTACTTC. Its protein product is CASSIELAGSYEQYF.

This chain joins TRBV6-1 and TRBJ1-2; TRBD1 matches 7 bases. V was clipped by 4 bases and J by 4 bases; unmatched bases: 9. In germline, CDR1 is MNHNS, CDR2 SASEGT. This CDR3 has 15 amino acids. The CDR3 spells CASSGETRGSYGYTF. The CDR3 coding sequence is TGTGCCAGCAGTGGAGAAACCAGGGGGTCCTATGGCTACACCTTC.

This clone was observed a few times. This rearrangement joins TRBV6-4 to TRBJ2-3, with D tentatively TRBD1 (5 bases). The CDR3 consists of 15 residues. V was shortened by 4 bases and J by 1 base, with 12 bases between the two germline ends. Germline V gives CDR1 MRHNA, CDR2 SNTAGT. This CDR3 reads CASSAQGIGTDTQYF. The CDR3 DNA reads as TGTGCCAGCAGTGCCCAGGGAATCGGCACAGATACGCAGTATTTT.

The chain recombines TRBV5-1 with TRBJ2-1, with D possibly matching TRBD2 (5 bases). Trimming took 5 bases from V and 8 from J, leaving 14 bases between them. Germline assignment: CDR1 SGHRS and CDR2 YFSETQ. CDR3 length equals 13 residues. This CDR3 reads CASSIRTQDEQFF. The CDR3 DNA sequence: TGCGCCAGCAGTATAAGGACTCAAGATGAGCAGTTCTTC.

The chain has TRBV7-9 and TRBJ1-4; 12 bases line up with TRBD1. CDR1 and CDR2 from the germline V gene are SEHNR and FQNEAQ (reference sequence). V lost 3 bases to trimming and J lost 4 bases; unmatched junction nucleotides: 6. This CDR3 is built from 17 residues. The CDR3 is CASSLGDRGRINEKLFF. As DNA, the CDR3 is TGTGCCAGCAGCTTGGGGGACAGGGGGCGAATTAATGAAAAACTGTTTTTT.

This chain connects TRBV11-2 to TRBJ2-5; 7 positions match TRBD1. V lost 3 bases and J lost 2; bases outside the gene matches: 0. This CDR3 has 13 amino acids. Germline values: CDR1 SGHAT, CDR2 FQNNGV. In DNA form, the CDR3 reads TGTGCCAGCAGCTTGGGACAGCAAGAGACCCAGTACTTC. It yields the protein CASSLGQQETQYF.

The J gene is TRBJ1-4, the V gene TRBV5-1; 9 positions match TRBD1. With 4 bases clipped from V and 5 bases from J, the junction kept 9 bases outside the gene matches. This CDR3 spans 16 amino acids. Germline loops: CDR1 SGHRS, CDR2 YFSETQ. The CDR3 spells CASSAHSGTGNEKLFF. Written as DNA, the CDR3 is TGCGCCAGCAGCGCTCACTCCGGGACAGGGAATGAAAAACTGTTTTTT.

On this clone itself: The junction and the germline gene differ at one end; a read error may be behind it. CDR3 DNA: TGTGCCAGCCAGGGAACCGGGACAGGGTTAACCCCACAAGGGACCCAGTACTTC. Its protein is CASQGTGTGLTPQGTQYF. This rearrangement joins TRBV18 to TRBJ2-5; TRBD1 matches at 9 bases. This CDR3 has 18 amino acids. Germline V gene sequence: CDR1 KGHSH, CDR2 LQKENI.

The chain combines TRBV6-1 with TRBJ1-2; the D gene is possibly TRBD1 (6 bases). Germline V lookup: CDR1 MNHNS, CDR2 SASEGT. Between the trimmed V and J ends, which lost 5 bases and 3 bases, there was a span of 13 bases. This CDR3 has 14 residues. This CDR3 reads CASSQPDSYYGYTF. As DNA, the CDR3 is TGTGCCAGCAGTCAACCGGACAGTTACTATGGCTACACCTTC.

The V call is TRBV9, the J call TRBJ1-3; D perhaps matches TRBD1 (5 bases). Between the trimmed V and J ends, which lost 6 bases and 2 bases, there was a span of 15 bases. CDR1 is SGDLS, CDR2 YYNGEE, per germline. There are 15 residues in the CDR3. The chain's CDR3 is CASTVEGSAGNTIYF. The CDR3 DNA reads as TGTGCCAGCACCGTGGAGGGGTCCGCTGGAAACACCATATATTTT.

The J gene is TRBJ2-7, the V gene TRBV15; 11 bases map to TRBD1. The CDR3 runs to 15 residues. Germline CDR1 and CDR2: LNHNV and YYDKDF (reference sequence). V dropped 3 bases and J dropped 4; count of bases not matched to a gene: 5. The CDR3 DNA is TGTGCCACCAGCAGGGCTGGACAGGGGGCTTACGAGCAGTACTTC. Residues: CATSRAGQGAYEQYF.

CDR3 protein: CASSGQGPSTDTQYF. The CDR3 coding sequence is TGTGCCAGCAGCGGGCAGGGGCCTAGCACAGATACGCAGTATTTT. This chain links TRBV5-8 with TRBJ2-3; possibly TRBD1 for D (6 bases). V was shortened by 4 bases and J by 0 bases, with 12 bases between the two germline ends. Germline-derived CDR1 and CDR2 are SGHTS and YDEGEE. The CDR3 runs 15 residues.

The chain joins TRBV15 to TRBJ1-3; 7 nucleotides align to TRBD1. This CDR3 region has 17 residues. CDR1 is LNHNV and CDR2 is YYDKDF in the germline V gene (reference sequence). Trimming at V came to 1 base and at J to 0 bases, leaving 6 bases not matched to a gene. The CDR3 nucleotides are TGTGCCACCAGCAGAGGCACAGGGGAGAGCTCTGGAAACACCATATATTTT. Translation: CATSRGTGESSGNTIYF.

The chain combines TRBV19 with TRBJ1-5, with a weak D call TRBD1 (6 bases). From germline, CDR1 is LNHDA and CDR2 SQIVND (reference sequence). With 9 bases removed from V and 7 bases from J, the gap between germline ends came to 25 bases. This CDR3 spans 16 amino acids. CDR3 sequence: CASFPGQTSSRQPQHF. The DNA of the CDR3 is TGTGCCAGCTTCCCGGGACAAACTTCGTCCCGACAGCCCCAGCATTTT.

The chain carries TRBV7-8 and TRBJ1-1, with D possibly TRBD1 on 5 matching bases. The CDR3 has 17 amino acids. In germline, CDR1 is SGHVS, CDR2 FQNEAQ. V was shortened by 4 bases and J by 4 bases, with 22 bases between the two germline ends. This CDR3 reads CASSSRVFNARGTEAFF. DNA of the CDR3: TGTGCCAGCAGCTCCCGGGTCTTTAACGCAAGGGGCACTGAAGCTTTCTTT.

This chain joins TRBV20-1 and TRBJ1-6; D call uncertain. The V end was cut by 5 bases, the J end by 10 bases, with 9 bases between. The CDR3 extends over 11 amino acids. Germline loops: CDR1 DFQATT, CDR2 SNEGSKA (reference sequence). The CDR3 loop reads CSAGRGSPLHF. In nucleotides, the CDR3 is TGCAGTGCTGGACGCGGGTCACCCCTCCACTTT.

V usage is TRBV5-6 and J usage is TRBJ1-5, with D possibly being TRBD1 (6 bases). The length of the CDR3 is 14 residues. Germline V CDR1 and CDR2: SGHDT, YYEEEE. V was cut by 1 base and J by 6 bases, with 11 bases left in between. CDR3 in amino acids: CASSLLQGGQPQHF. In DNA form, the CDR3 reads TGTGCCAGCAGCTTGTTACAGGGTGGTCAGCCCCAGCATTTT.

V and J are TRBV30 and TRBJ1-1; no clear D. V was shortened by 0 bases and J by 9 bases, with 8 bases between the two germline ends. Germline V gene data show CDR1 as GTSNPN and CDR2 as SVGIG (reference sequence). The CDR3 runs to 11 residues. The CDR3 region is CAWSVLEKAFF. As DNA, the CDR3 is TGTGCCTGGAGTGTACTAGAAAAAGCTTTCTTT. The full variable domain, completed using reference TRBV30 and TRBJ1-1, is SQTIHQWPATLVQPVGSPLSLECTVEGTSNPNLYWYRQAAGRGLQLLFYSVGIGQISSEVPQNLSASRPQDRQFILSSKKLLLSDSGFYLCAWSVLEKAFFGQGTRLTVV.

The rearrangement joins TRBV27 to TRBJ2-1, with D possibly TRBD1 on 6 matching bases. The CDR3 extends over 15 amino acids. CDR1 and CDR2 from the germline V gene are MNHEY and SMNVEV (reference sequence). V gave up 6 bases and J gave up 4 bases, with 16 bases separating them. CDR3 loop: CASSLTQGWYNEQFF. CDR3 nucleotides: TGTGCCAGCAGCCTTACACAGGGATGGTACAATGAGCAGTTCTTC.

This CDR3 is CASSLITGANEQFF. CDR3 in DNA: TGTGCCAGCAGCTTAATCACAGGCGCCAATGAGCAGTTCTTC. This chain links TRBV11-2 with TRBJ2-1; D might be TRBD1 (5 bases). V gave up 2 bases and J gave up 6 bases, with 11 bases separating them. The germline gives CDR1 SGHAT, CDR2 FQNNGV. The CDR3 covers 14 residues.

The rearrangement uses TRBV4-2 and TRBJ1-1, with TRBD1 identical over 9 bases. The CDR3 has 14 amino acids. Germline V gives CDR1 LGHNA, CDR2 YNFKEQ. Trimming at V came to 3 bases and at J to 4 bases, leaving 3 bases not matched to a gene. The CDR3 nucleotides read TGTGCCAGCAGCCAGGGACAGGGTGGCACTGAAGCTTTCTTT. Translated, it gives CASSQGQGGTEAFF.